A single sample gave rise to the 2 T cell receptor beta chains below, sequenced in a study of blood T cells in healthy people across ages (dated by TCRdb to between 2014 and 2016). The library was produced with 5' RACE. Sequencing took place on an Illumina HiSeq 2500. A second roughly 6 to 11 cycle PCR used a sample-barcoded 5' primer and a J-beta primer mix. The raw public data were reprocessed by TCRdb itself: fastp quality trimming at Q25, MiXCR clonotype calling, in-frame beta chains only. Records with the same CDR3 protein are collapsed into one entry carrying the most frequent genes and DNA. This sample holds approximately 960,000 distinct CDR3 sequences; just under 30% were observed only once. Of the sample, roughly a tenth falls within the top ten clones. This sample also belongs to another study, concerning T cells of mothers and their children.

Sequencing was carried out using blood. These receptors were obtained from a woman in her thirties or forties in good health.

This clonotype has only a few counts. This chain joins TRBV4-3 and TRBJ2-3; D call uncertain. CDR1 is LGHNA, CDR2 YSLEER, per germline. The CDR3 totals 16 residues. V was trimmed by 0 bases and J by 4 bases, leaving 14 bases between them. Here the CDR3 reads CASSQDLLPWADTQYF. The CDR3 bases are TGCGCCAGCAGCCAAGATCTACTCCCCTGGGCAGATACGCAGTATTTT.

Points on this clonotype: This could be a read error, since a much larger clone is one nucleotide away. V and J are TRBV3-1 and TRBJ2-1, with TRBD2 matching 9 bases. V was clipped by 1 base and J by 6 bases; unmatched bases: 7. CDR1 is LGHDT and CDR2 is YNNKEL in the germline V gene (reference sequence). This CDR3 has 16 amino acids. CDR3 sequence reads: CASSQASGLACNEQFF. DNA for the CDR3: TGTGCCAGCAGCCAAGCCTCGGGACTAGCCTGCAATGAGCAGTTCTTC.